This TCR beta chain stems from a study of shared clonotypes between healthy human individuals. Overall study context: The study used three CD4 naive, three CD4 memory, two CD8 naive and one CD8 memory plate per donor.

Findings of the study overall: A handful of donors had around 5% of their naive CD4 clonotypes in common.

To note about this clone: Its target is not known.

It was around 220 ng DNA, 25,000 to 35,000 T cell genomes, that sorted-subset replicate PCRs used. The table came from immunoSEQ multiplex PCR; TCRdb's copy has only in-frame clones and leaves some out. The data hold roughly 2.1 million clones, with around 93% observed a single time. Germline V gives CDR1 MDHEN, CDR2 SYDVKM. The CDR3 runs 16 residues. J gave up 2 bases and V 6 bases, and 12 bases lay outside the gene matches. Naive CD8 cells were CD45RO-negative, positively selected for CCR7, excluding terminally differentiated effector memory CD45RA+ cells. The chain recombines TRBV28 with TRBJ2-5; 7 bases fit TRBD2. The TCR was taken from a man younger than 30 in good health. Some clones in this sample may be carry-over from other donors' samples. Input material: naive CD8+ T cells from PBMCs. In DNA, the CDR3 is TGTGCCAGCAGCCCATCTCTAGCGGAGGCACAAGAGACCCAGTACTTC. It codes for CASSPSLAEAQETQYF.